This entry lists 21 T cell receptor beta chains sequenced from one sample in a study of CXCR3-negative and CXCR3-positive naive CD8 T cells. All TRB cDNA libraries came from 5' RACE performed with UMI labels. TCRdb re-called the 5' RACE reads and gives one entry per CDR3 protein, without DNA. The sample has about 120,000 distinct CDR3 sequences, and its top ten clones hold approximately 0.29%. Source material: naive CXCR3- CD8+ T cells from blood. As to subset: CD45RO-CCR7+CD27+CD95- naive CD8+ T cells lacking CXCR3 (TNR3-). The receptors derive from a human donor in good health. Some clones in this sample may be carry-over from other donors' samples.

The CDR3: CASSSRQGPYEQYF. The V and J genes are TRBV7-6 and TRBJ2-7; with no DNA, the TCRdb D assignment of TRBD1 cannot be verified. The CDR3 runs 14 residues. Looked up from germline, CDR1 is SGHVS and CDR2 is FNYEAQ. The full variable domain, with the rest looked up from reference TRBV7-6 and TRBJ2-7, is GAGVSQSPRYKVTKRGQDVALRCDPISGHVSLYWYRQALGQGPEFLTYFNYEAQQDKSGLPNDRFSAERPEGSISTLTIQRTEQRDSAMYRCASSSRQGPYEQYFGPGTRLTVT.

The V call is TRBV27, the J call TRBJ2-7; TCRdb's D call, TRBD2, is unchecked because there is no DNA. In germline, CDR1 is MNHEY, CDR2 SMNVEV (reference sequence). This CDR3 has 14 amino acids. The CDR3 is CASSPFSVSYEQYF.

V gene TRBV29-1 combines with J gene TRBJ2-1; TCRdb returns TRBD1, unconfirmable since there is no DNA. CDR3 length: 14 amino acids. Germline-derived CDR1 and CDR2 are SQVTM and ANQGSEA. CDR3 in amino acids: CSGGDSHSYNEQFF.

The V and J genes are TRBV4-1 and TRBJ1-1. This CDR3 region has 14 residues. Germline CDR1 reads MGHRA; CDR2 reads YSYEKL. The CDR3 loop is CASSQDGVTTEAFF.

The genes are TRBV4-1 and TRBJ1-2. The CDR3 runs 15 residues. Germline CDR1 is MGHRA and CDR2 is YSYEKL. The CDR3 reads CASSQVPTPNYGYTF.

This rearrangement joins TRBV28 to TRBJ2-7. Per the germline V gene, CDR1 is MDHEN and CDR2 is SYDVKM. The CDR3 consists of 14 residues. CDR3 residues: CASTYGGSSYEQYF.

The chain uses TRBV24-1 and TRBJ2-7. The CDR3 runs 11 residues. Germline V lookup: CDR1 KGHDR, CDR2 SFDVKD. CDR3: CATSSGVEQYF.

The chain couples TRBV29-1 to TRBJ1-1; the TCRdb D gene call, TRBD1, has no DNA to confirm it. Germline values: CDR1 SQVTM, CDR2 ANQGSEA. CDR3 length: 15 amino acids. The CDR3 spells CSVESGQGLNTEAFF.

The gene calls are TRBV24-1 and TRBJ2-1; lacking DNA, the TRBD1 call made by TCRdb goes unchecked. Germline-derived CDR1 and CDR2 are KGHDR and SFDVKD. The CDR3 consists of 15 residues. The CDR3 sequence is CATSDTDRGNNEQFF.

V usage is TRBV15 and J usage is TRBJ2-1; lacking DNA, the TRBD1 call made by TCRdb goes unchecked. Germline loops: CDR1 LNHNV, CDR2 YYDKDF (reference sequence). The CDR3 has 17 amino acids. CDR3: CATSRDLLGGLEGEQFF. The whole variable domain, remainder taken from reference TRBV15 and TRBJ2-1, is DAMVIQNPRYQVTQFGKPVTLSCSQTLNHNVMYWYQQKSSQAPKLLFHYYDKDFNNEADTPDNFQSRRPNTSFCFLDIRSPGLGDTAMYLCATSRDLLGGLEGEQFFGPGTRLTVL.

The V gene is TRBV6-2 or TRBV6-3, the J gene TRBJ1-6. There are 19 residues in the CDR3. The germline V gene has CDR1 MNHEY and CDR2 SVGEGT. The CDR3 sequence is CASSYLRTEDSSYNSPLHF.

The rearrangement joins TRBV7-9 to TRBJ1-1; TCRdb designates TRBD1, a call that cannot be tested without DNA. The CDR3 consists of 15 residues. Germline CDR1 SEHNR, CDR2 FQNEAQ (reference sequence). This chain's CDR3 is CASSLEAGGNSEAFF.

V is TRBV4-3 and J is TRBJ2-2; checking the TCRdb D call of TRBD1 is not possible without DNA. Per germline, CDR1 LGHNA and CDR2 YSLEER. The CDR3 totals 17 residues. The CDR3: CASSRGTGGAESGELFF.

This chain connects TRBV28 to TRBJ2-7; TCRdb calls TRBD2, which cannot be checked without DNA. Germline loops: CDR1 MDHEN, CDR2 SYDVKM. This CDR3 is 15 amino acids long. The CDR3 is CASSSRGLRAYEQYF.

The chain employs TRBV19 and TRBJ2-1; no DNA is available, so the TRBD1 call from TCRdb remains unchecked. CDR3 size: 15 residues. The germline V gene encodes CDR1 LNHDA and CDR2 SQIVND (reference sequence). CDR3: CASRVSGASYNEQFF. The entire variable domain, with the rest obtained from reference TRBV19 and TRBJ2-1, is as follows: DGGITQSPKYLFRKEGQNVTLSCEQNLNHDAMYWYRQDPGQGLRLIYYSQIVNDFQKGDIAEGYSVSREKKESFPLTVTSAQKNPTAFYLCASRVSGASYNEQFFGPGTRLTVL.

The chain carries TRBV5-1 and TRBJ2-7; TCRdb returns TRBD1, unconfirmable since there is no DNA. This CDR3 is built from 15 residues. CDR1 is SGHRS, CDR2 YFSETQ, per germline. CDR3 sequence reads: CASSLDPDNAYEQYF.

This CDR3 reads CAWSVAAGAWNTEAFF. This chain joins TRBV30 and TRBJ1-1; TCRdb's assignment of TRBD1 cannot be checked, as there is no DNA. The CDR3 length is 16 residues. Germline lookup yields CDR1 GTSNPN and CDR2 SVGIG (reference sequence).

CDR3: CSANVGRGQPQHF. V usage is TRBV20-1 and J usage is TRBJ1-5; TCRdb gives TRBD1 as the D gene, but with no DNA this cannot be confirmed. This CDR3 is 13 amino acids long. The germline CDR1 and CDR2 sequences are DFQATT and SNEGSKA (reference sequence).

The chain recombines TRBV7-9 with TRBJ2-1; the TCRdb D gene call, TRBD1, has no DNA to confirm it. The CDR3 is 14 amino acids. Per the germline V gene, CDR1 is SEHNR and CDR2 is FQNEAQ (reference sequence). The CDR3 reads CASRLGTVYNEQFF.

The chain carries TRBV7-2 and TRBJ1-5. Germline CDR1 and CDR2: SGHTA and FQGNSA. This CDR3 spans 14 amino acids. CDR3 protein: CASRAGGVNQPQHF.

J is TRBJ2-7 and V is TRBV12-3 or TRBV12-4; the TCRdb call, TRBD2, lacks DNA for checking. This CDR3 is 13 amino acids long. The CDR3 sequence is CASSRFREGEQYF.